One sample yielded the 4 T cell receptor beta chains listed below, sequenced in a study of cytomegalovirus exposure and HLA in healthy donors. The primer mix had 60 Vbeta and 13 Jbeta primers. Profiled with immunoSEQ multiplex PCR; TCRdb holds only in-frame clones, not every one. This repertoire shows 200,000 to 300,000 clones, approximately 82% found once; its top ten account for around 8%. Sample: PBMCs. Every receptor here comes from a woman aged 60-75 years in good health and CMV-seropositive.

The chain is built from TRBV6-6 and TRBJ2-7; no reliable D call. The CDR3 extends over 12 amino acids. V lost 6 bases and J 3 bases, leaving 9 bases between the germline ends. Germline CDR1 MNHNY, CDR2 SVGAGI (reference sequence). Written as DNA, the CDR3 is TGTGCCAGCAGCACAGCAGTCTACGAGCAGTACTTC. This sequence encodes CASSTAVYEQYF.

This rearrangement joins TRBV19 to TRBJ1-1; TRBD1 matches at 9 bases. The V gene's germline CDR1 is LNHDA and CDR2 SQIVND (reference sequence). The J segment lost 1 base and the V segment lost 7 bases, leaving 1 base of the junction unmatched. This CDR3 has 13 residues. The CDR3 spells CASKQGANTEAFF. The CDR3 coding sequence is TGTGCCAGTAAACAGGGGGCGAACACTGAAGCTTTCTTT.

This clone came up once. The chain uses TRBV7-3 and TRBJ2-1; 9 bases are a match to TRBD1. CDR3 length: 16 residues. In germline, CDR1 is SGHTA, CDR2 FQGTGA. Trimming cost V 0 bases and J 5 bases; bases outside gene matches: 5. The CDR3: CASSLTGTGLNNEQFF. CDR3 nucleotide sequence: TGTGCCAGCAGCTTAACCGGGACAGGGTTGAACAATGAGCAGTTCTTC.

The rearrangement links TRBV6-5 to TRBJ1-5, with a weak D call TRBD1 (6 bases). There are 14 residues in the CDR3. V dropped 7 bases and J dropped 2 bases, with 12 bases sitting between them. Looked up from germline, CDR1 is MNHEY and CDR2 is SVGAGI. DNA for the CDR3: TGTGCCAGCACCGCAGGGGTCGGCAATCAGCCCCAGCATTTT. Translating it yields CASTAGVGNQPQHF.